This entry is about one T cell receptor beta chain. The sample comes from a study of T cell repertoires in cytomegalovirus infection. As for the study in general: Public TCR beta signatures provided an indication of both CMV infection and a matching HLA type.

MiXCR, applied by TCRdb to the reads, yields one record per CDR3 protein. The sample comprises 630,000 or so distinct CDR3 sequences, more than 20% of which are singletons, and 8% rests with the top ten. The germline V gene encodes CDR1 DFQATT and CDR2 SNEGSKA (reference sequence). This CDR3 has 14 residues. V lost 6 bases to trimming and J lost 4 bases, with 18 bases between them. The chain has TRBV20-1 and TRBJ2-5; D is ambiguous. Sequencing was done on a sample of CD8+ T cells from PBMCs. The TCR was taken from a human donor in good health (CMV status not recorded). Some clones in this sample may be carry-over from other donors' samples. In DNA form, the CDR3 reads TGCAGTGCCAGCGTTGGAACCTTTCGAGAGACCCAGTACTTC. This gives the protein CSASVGTFRETQYF.